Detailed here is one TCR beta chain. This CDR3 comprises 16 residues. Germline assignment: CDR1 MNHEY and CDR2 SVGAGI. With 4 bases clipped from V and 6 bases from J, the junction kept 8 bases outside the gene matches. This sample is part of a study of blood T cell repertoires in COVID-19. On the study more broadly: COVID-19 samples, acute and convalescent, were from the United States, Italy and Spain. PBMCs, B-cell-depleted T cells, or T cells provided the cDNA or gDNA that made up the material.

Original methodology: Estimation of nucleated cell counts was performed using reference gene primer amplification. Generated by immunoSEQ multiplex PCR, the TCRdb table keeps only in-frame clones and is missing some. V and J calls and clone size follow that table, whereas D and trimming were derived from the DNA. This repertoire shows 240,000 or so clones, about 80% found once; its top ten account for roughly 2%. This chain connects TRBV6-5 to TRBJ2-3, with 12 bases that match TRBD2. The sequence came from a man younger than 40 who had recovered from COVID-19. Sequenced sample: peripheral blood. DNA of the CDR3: TGTGCCAGCAGTTTCGGACTAGCGGGGCCGGGGGATACGCAGTATTTT. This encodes CASSFGLAGPGDTQYF.